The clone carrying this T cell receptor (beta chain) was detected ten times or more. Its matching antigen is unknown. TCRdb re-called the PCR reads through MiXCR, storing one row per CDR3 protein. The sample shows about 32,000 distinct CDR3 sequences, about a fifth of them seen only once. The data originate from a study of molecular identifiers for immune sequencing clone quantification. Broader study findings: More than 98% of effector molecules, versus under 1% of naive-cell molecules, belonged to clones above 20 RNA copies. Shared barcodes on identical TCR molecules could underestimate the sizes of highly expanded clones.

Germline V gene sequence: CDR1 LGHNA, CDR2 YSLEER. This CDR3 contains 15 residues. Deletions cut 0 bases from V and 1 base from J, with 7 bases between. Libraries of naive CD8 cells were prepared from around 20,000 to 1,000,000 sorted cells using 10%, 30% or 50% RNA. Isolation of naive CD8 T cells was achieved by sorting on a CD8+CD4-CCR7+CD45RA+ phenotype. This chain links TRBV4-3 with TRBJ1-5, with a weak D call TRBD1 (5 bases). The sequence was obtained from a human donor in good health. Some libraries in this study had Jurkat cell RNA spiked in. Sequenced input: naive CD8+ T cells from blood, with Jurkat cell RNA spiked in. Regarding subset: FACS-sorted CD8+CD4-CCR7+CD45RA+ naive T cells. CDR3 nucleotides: TGCGCCAGCAGCCAAGATCGGGACAGCAATCAGCCCCAGCATTTT. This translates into CASSQDRDSNQPQHF.